Each of the 11 T cell receptor beta chains below was sequenced from the same sample in a study of tumor and adjacent non-tumor tissue in lung cancer. A modified ARM-PCR protocol with three rounds of nested PCR amplified TCRbeta. MiXCR, run by TCRdb on the multiplex PCR reads, gives a single entry per CDR3 protein. The sample lists about 93,000 distinct CDR3 sequences; approximately 70% were seen once. The template was RNA from unsorted bulk tissue. Sequencing was performed on lung tumor tissue. The origin of the receptors is a man aged 60-69 years with non-small cell lung cancer.

The rearrangement joins TRBV29-1 to TRBJ2-7, with D unresolved. The ends were cut back, 5 bases at V and 0 bases at J, with 11 bases in the middle. CDR1 and CDR2 from the germline V gene are SQVTM and ANQGSEA. The CDR3 is made up of 13 amino acids. CDR3 in amino acids: CSVRTAPSYEQYF. The CDR3 nucleotides read TGCAGCGTTAGGACGGCTCCCTCCTACGAGCAGTACTTC.

The chain uses TRBV5-4 and TRBJ2-5; D could derive from TRBD1 or TRBD2 (5 bases each). The CDR3 length is 15 residues. Trimming removed 6 bases from V and 1 base from J, with 16 bases in between. CDR1 is SGHNT and CDR2 is YYREEE in the germline V gene (reference sequence). The CDR3 DNA reads TGTGCCAGCAACTTTAGCGCCGGGACCCAAGAGACCCAGTACTTC. Translated, it gives CASNFSAGTQETQYF.

The chain uses TRBV15 and TRBJ2-7, with D unresolved. Germline CDR1 is LNHNV and CDR2 is YYDKDF (reference sequence). This CDR3 is built from 15 residues. V lost 4 bases to trimming and J lost 0 bases, with 13 bases between them. The DNA for the CDR3 is TGTGCCACCAGCACAGAACAATCTAGCTCCTACGAGCAGTACTTC. Encoded protein: CATSTEQSSSYEQYF.

A note on this clonotype: This could be a read error, since a much larger clone is one nucleotide away. V gene TRBV7-2 combines with J gene TRBJ2-3; D may be TRBD1 or TRBD2 (7 bases each). This CDR3 is 16 amino acids long. The germline CDR1 and CDR2 sequences are SGHTA and FQGNSA. The CDR3 sequence is CDSSPRQGGSTDTQYF. The CDR3 nucleotides read TGTGACAGCAGCCCTAGACAGGGAGGGAGCACAGATACGCAGTATTTT. The complete variable domain, with remaining parts taken from reference TRBV7-2 and TRBJ2-3, reads GAGVSQSPSNKVTEKGKDVELRCDPISGHTALYWYRQSLGQGLEFLIYFQGNSAPDKSGLPSDRFSAERTGGSVSTLTIQRTQQEDSAVYLCDSSPRQGGSTDTQYFGPGTRLTVL.

Only a few counts were recorded for this clonotype. CDR3 amino acids: CATSRTGGNGYTF. The CDR3, as DNA: TGTGCCACCAGCAGAACAGGGGGGAATGGCTACACCTTC. The chain carries TRBV15 and TRBJ1-2; 8 nucleotides align to TRBD1. Germline V gives CDR1 LNHNV, CDR2 YYDKDF (reference sequence). The junction had 2 bases not matched to a gene; V was cut back by 2 bases and J by 6 bases. This CDR3 has 13 residues.

The V and J genes are TRBV5-1 and TRBJ1-4; tentatively, D is TRBD1 (5 bases). Deletions cut 3 bases from V and 2 bases from J, with 8 bases between. Germline V lookup: CDR1 SGHRS, CDR2 YFSETQ. The CDR3 sequence is 14 residues long. The CDR3 here is CASSSSGTNEKLFF. The CDR3 DNA reads as TGCGCCAGCAGCTCCTCAGGGACTAATGAAAAACTGTTTTTT.

A word on this clonotype: The germline gene is not matched at one end of the junction; a read error may be the cause. This chain links TRBV2 with TRBJ2-2, with D possibly called TRBD1 or TRBD2 (5 bases each). The CDR3 is 14 residues long. CDR1 SNHLY and CDR2 FYNNEI come from the germline V gene. The CDR3: CASSEVQGSGDLFF. Here the CDR3 DNA reads TGTGCCAGCAGTGAAGTGCAGGGCTCCGGGGACCTGTTTTTT.

The chain employs TRBV5-4 and TRBJ2-2; D gene unclear. V gave up 6 bases and J gave up 3 bases, with 6 bases separating them. Germline V gene lookup returns CDR1 SGHNT and CDR2 YYREEE (reference sequence). CDR3 length equals 12 residues. The CDR3 protein is CASNSDTGELFF. The DNA for the CDR3 is TGTGCCAGCAACTCAGACACCGGGGAGCTGTTTTTT.

This clonotype was detected ten times or more. The rearrangement uses TRBV7-9 and TRBJ1-2, with 7 bases fitting TRBD1. The V gene's germline CDR1 is SEHNR and CDR2 FQNEAQ (reference sequence). This CDR3 spans 14 amino acids. Unmatched junction bases numbered 5, after V lost 4 bases and J lost 3 bases. CDR3 amino acids: CASSSRQGDYGYTF. CDR3 bases: TGTGCCAGCAGCTCTAGACAGGGCGACTATGGCTACACCTTC.

A note on this clonotype: A much bigger clone sits one base away, suggesting this may be a read error. The rearrangement links TRBV20-1 to TRBJ1-2; no definite D call. The CDR3 has 13 residues. Germline-derived CDR1 and CDR2 are DFQATT and SNEGSKA (reference sequence). The CDR3 DNA is TGCAGTTCTAGAGATCTTTTCGGGTATGGCTACACCTTC. Translation gives CSSRDLFGYGYTF.

This clonotype was observed many times. The chain joins TRBV20-1 to TRBJ2-2, with 10 positions matching TRBD1. Germline CDR1 is DFQATT and CDR2 is SNEGSKA (reference sequence). The CDR3 is 15 amino acids. Trimming took 4 bases from V and 4 from J; bases not matched to a gene: 6. The CDR3 region has the DNA TGCAGTGCTAACCGACAGGGGGCTGTCACCGGGGAGCTGTTTTTT. Protein product: CSANRQGAVTGELFF.